The rows below give T cell receptor beta chains drawn from one sample of a study of blood T cell repertoires in COVID-19. TCRdb's table, derived via immunoSEQ multiplex PCR, lists solely in-frame clones and lacks some. The sample includes approximately 100,000 clones, about 86% of them seen just once. Sequenced: peripheral blood. The receptors derive from a woman aged 80 or over with active or convalescent COVID-19. Both conserved end residues are part of each CDR3. Fields, in order: V gene, D gene, J gene, clone size, CDR3 DNA, CDR3 protein. A D gene is named only where the DNA matches it firmly. A row's size may be missing; if present it is once, few, many or a size class.

v_gene: TRBV28; d_gene: TRBD1; j_gene: TRBJ1-1; abundance: -; CDR3nt: TGTGCCAGCAGTCACCGACAGGGGGCTGGTGGGACTGAAGCTTTCTTT; CDR3aa: CASSHRQGAGGTEAFF
v_gene: TRBV7-2; d_gene: -; j_gene: TRBJ1-4; abundance: -; CDR3nt: TGTGCCAGCAGCTTAGATGCGGGTATTAATGAAAAACTGTTTTTT; CDR3aa: CASSLDAGINEKLFF
v_gene: TRBV6-6; d_gene: -; j_gene: TRBJ1-4; abundance: -; CDR3nt: TGTGCCAGCAGTTACGGATATTGGACAGTCAATGAAAAACTGTTTTTT; CDR3aa: CASSYGYWTVNEKLFF
v_gene: TRBV10-3; d_gene: -; j_gene: TRBJ2-4; abundance: -; CDR3nt: TGTGCCACCAGTCGTATGGGAGAAGGTAAAAACATTCAGTACTTC; CDR3aa: CATSRMGEGKNIQYF
v_gene: TRBV5-1; d_gene: TRBD1; j_gene: TRBJ1-2; abundance: -; CDR3nt: TGCGCCAGCAGCCGGGACAGGGATTTAGGTGGCTACACCTTC; CDR3aa: CASSRDRDLGGYTF
v_gene: TRBV7-6; d_gene: -; j_gene: TRBJ2-7; abundance: few; CDR3nt: TGTGCCAGCAGCTTAGGGACAGACTCCTACGAGCAGTACTTC; CDR3aa: CASSLGTDSYEQYF
v_gene: TRBV6-4; d_gene: -; j_gene: TRBJ2-2; abundance: -; CDR3nt: TGTGCCAGCAGCGCAGCCCCGGGCACCGGGGAGCTGTTTTTT; CDR3aa: CASSAAPGTGELFF
v_gene: TRBV28; d_gene: -; j_gene: TRBJ1-1; abundance: -; CDR3nt: TGTGCCAGCATCACGACAATGAACACTGAAGCTTTCTTT; CDR3aa: CASITTMNTEAFF
v_gene: TRBV20-1; d_gene: -; j_gene: TRBJ2-1; abundance: -; CDR3nt: TGCAGTGGGGGGCCCCGGGATGAGCAGTTCTTC; CDR3aa: CSGGPRDEQFF
v_gene: TRBV9; d_gene: TRBD1; j_gene: TRBJ1-2; abundance: many; CDR3nt: TGTGCCAGCAGCGGGGGACAGGGAGACGGCTACACCTTC; CDR3aa: CASSGGQGDGYTF
v_gene: TRBV4-2; d_gene: TRBD2; j_gene: TRBJ2-5; abundance: -; CDR3nt: TGTGCCAGCAGCCTCGGTCCGGGACTAGACAGAGAGACCCAGTACTTC; CDR3aa: CASSLGPGLDRETQYF
v_gene: TRBV6-5; d_gene: TRBD1; j_gene: TRBJ2-4; abundance: once; CDR3nt: TGTGCCAGCAGAATGACAGGGGGCGCGATAAACATTCAGTACTTC; CDR3aa: CASRMTGGAINIQYF
v_gene: TRBV19; d_gene: TRBD1; j_gene: TRBJ1-1; abundance: few; CDR3nt: TGTGCCAGTAGTCCAATGGACAGGGTTAGCTCTGAAGCTTTCTTT; CDR3aa: CASSPMDRVSSEAFF
v_gene: TRBV18; d_gene: TRBD1; j_gene: TRBJ1-2; abundance: -; CDR3nt: TGTGCCAGCTCACCCGCGGAGGGGGCAAAGGGCTACACCTTC; CDR3aa: CASSPAEGAKGYTF
v_gene: TRBV18; d_gene: -; j_gene: TRBJ1-1; abundance: -; CDR3nt: TGTGCCAGCTCACTACAAGCACGGGGGGAAGCTTTCTTT; CDR3aa: CASSLQARGEAFF
v_gene: TRBV3-1/TRBV3-2; d_gene: TRBD1; j_gene: TRBJ1-5; abundance: -; CDR3nt: TGTGCCAGCAGCCAAAACAGGGGGAGTCACCAGCCCCAGCATTTT; CDR3aa: CASSQNRGSHQPQHF
v_gene: TRBV7-8; d_gene: -; j_gene: TRBJ2-2; abundance: -; CDR3nt: TGTGCCAGCAGCTTAAACTTCCACACCGGGGAGCTGTTTTTT; CDR3aa: CASSLNFHTGELFF
v_gene: TRBV6-2/TRBV6-3; d_gene: -; j_gene: TRBJ2-1; abundance: -; CDR3nt: TGTGCCAGCAGTAAACAACAGGGATTTGAGCAGTTCTTC; CDR3aa: CASSKQQGFEQFF
v_gene: TRBV5-1; d_gene: -; j_gene: TRBJ2-2; abundance: -; CDR3nt: TGCGCCAGCAGGGGCAGGGGATTCCTTAACACCGGGGAGCTGTTTTTT; CDR3aa: CASRGRGFLNTGELFF
v_gene: TRBV2; d_gene: TRBD2; j_gene: TRBJ2-5; abundance: -; CDR3nt: TGTGCCACCCCCCGAGTGTCAAGCGGGGGTGCCATCCAAGAGACCCAGTACTTC; CDR3aa: CATPRVSSGGAIQETQYF
v_gene: TRBV28; d_gene: TRBD1; j_gene: TRBJ1-3; abundance: -; CDR3nt: TGTGCCAGCAGCACTACAGGGGCTGGAAACACCATATATTTT; CDR3aa: CASSTTGAGNTIYF
v_gene: TRBV7-2; d_gene: -; j_gene: TRBJ2-3; abundance: -; CDR3nt: TGTGCCAGCAGCTTTTATGGGGCGGATACGCAGTATTTT; CDR3aa: CASSFYGADTQYF
v_gene: TRBV5-4; d_gene: TRBD1; j_gene: TRBJ1-2; abundance: -; CDR3nt: TGTGCCAGCAGCTTGTCGGGAGGGGGCAGTAAGATCTATGGCTACACCTTC; CDR3aa: CASSLSGGGSKIYGYTF
v_gene: TRBV15; d_gene: -; j_gene: TRBJ2-5; abundance: -; CDR3nt: TGTGCCACCAGCAGAGTGACAGGCGGAGAGACCCAGTACTTC; CDR3aa: CATSRVTGGETQYF
v_gene: TRBV20-1; d_gene: -; j_gene: TRBJ1-1; abundance: -; CDR3nt: TGCAGTGCTAGTTGGCAGGGTGGCACTGAAGCTTTCTTT; CDR3aa: CSASWQGGTEAFF
v_gene: TRBV2; d_gene: TRBD1; j_gene: TRBJ2-3; abundance: -; CDR3nt: TGTGCCAGCAGGGAGGACAGGGATTGGCCAGATACGCAGTATTTT; CDR3aa: CASREDRDWPDTQYF
v_gene: TRBV11-2; d_gene: TRBD2; j_gene: TRBJ2-4; abundance: -; CDR3nt: TGTGCCAGCAGCTTAGCCGCTAGCGGGGTGCTGGCCAAAAACATTCAGTACTTC; CDR3aa: CASSLAASGVLAKNIQYF
v_gene: TRBV5-5; d_gene: TRBD1; j_gene: TRBJ1-4; abundance: -; CDR3nt: TGTGCCAGCAGCTTGGGGGACAGGGCTAATGAAAAACTGTTTTTT; CDR3aa: CASSLGDRANEKLFF
v_gene: TRBV16; d_gene: -; j_gene: TRBJ1-1; abundance: -; CDR3nt: TGTGCCAGCAGCCAAAAGAGGAACACTGAAGCTTTCTTT; CDR3aa: CASSQKRNTEAFF
v_gene: TRBV28; d_gene: -; j_gene: TRBJ2-5; abundance: -; CDR3nt: TGTGCCAGCAGTGCTAACGTCCCAGAGACCCAGTACTTC; CDR3aa: CASSANVPETQYF
v_gene: TRBV15; d_gene: -; j_gene: TRBJ1-5; abundance: -; CDR3nt: TGTGCCACCAGCAGTCAGGTCGTGAGCAATCAGCCCCAGCATTTT; CDR3aa: CATSSQVVSNQPQHF
v_gene: TRBV19; d_gene: -; j_gene: TRBJ1-5; abundance: -; CDR3nt: TGTGCCAGTAGTATAAGGGGTAGGGGACAAAGACAGCCCCAGCATTTT; CDR3aa: CASSIRGRGQRQPQHF
v_gene: TRBV5-1; d_gene: -; j_gene: TRBJ1-1; abundance: -; CDR3nt: TGCGCCAGCAGCTACTCCATGAACACTGAAGCTTTCTTT; CDR3aa: CASSYSMNTEAFF
v_gene: TRBV9; d_gene: -; j_gene: TRBJ2-3; abundance: once; CDR3nt: TGTGCCAGCAGCGTATTTGCAGGGGCCTCCACAGATACGCAGTATTTT; CDR3aa: CASSVFAGASTDTQYF
v_gene: TRBV29-1; d_gene: TRBD2; j_gene: TRBJ2-2; abundance: -; CDR3nt: TGCAGCGTTCATAGCGGGACGGGGAACACCGGGGAGCTGTTTTTT; CDR3aa: CSVHSGTGNTGELFF
v_gene: TRBV7-8; d_gene: TRBD1; j_gene: TRBJ1-3; abundance: -; CDR3nt: TGTGCCAGCAGCTTAAGGGGGACAGAGACTGGAAACACCATATATTTT; CDR3aa: CASSLRGTETGNTIYF
v_gene: TRBV7-9; d_gene: TRBD1; j_gene: TRBJ1-3; abundance: -; CDR3nt: TGTGCCAGCAGCAACAGGGGCTCTGGAAACACCATATATTTT; CDR3aa: CASSNRGSGNTIYF
v_gene: TRBV4-2; d_gene: -; j_gene: TRBJ2-1; abundance: -; CDR3nt: TGTGCCAGCAGCCAAGGGCTAGCAGCCTACAATGAGCAGTTCTTC; CDR3aa: CASSQGLAAYNEQFF
v_gene: TRBV5-1; d_gene: -; j_gene: TRBJ1-4; abundance: -; CDR3nt: TGCGCCAGCAGCTTGGGACAGTTCGCCTCGTTTGCAACTAATGAAAAACTGTTTTTT; CDR3aa: CASSLGQFASFATNEKLFF
v_gene: TRBV10-3; d_gene: TRBD1; j_gene: TRBJ1-6; abundance: few; CDR3nt: TGTGCCATCAGGGCGCAGGGGACAGAAAATTCACCCCTCCACTTT; CDR3aa: CAIRAQGTENSPLHF
v_gene: TRBV4-1; d_gene: TRBD1; j_gene: TRBJ1-2; abundance: -; CDR3nt: TGCGCCAGCAGCCTAACCGGGACAGAAAACTATGGCTACACCTTC; CDR3aa: CASSLTGTENYGYTF
v_gene: TRBV5-8; d_gene: TRBD1; j_gene: TRBJ1-1; abundance: few; CDR3nt: TGTGCCAGCAGCTTGGGGACAGGGCGGAACACTGAAGCTTTCTTT; CDR3aa: CASSLGTGRNTEAFF
v_gene: TRBV4-3; d_gene: TRBD1; j_gene: TRBJ2-2; abundance: -; CDR3nt: TGCGCCAGCAGCCATCAGACAGGGCACCGAGTGGCCGGGGAGCTGTTTTTT; CDR3aa: CASSHQTGHRVAGELFF
v_gene: TRBV28; d_gene: -; j_gene: TRBJ2-2; abundance: -; CDR3nt: TGTGCCAGCAGTTCTGACACCGGGGAGCTGTTTTTT; CDR3aa: CASSSDTGELFF
v_gene: TRBV6-2/TRBV6-3; d_gene: TRBD1; j_gene: TRBJ2-7; abundance: -; CDR3nt: TGTGCCAGCAGTCTCAGGGGGCCCTACGAGCAGTACTTC; CDR3aa: CASSLRGPYEQYF
v_gene: TRBV28; d_gene: -; j_gene: TRBJ1-1; abundance: -; CDR3nt: TGTGCCAGCACCTCCCCTCCTGGGGCGGCGATCCGCACAGTGAACACTGAAGCTTTCTTT; CDR3aa: CASTSPPGAAIRTVNTEAFF
v_gene: TRBV5-1; d_gene: TRBD1; j_gene: TRBJ1-6; abundance: once; CDR3nt: TGCGCCAGCAGCTTCGGACAGGGTCATTCACCCCTCCACTTT; CDR3aa: CASSFGQGHSPLHF
v_gene: TRBV11-2; d_gene: -; j_gene: TRBJ1-5; abundance: -; CDR3nt: TGTGCCAGCAGCTTAGGTTCCAGTAGCAATCAGCCCCAGCATTTT; CDR3aa: CASSLGSSSNQPQHF
v_gene: TRBV10-3; d_gene: -; j_gene: TRBJ1-1; abundance: -; CDR3nt: TGTGCCATCAGTGAGTCGAAGGTTGGGGGGAGGGACACTGAAGCTTTCTTT; CDR3aa: CAISESKVGGRDTEAFF
v_gene: TRBV6-5; d_gene: -; j_gene: TRBJ1-2; abundance: -; CDR3nt: TGTGCCAGCAGTTATGGCAAATCTCGGGTCTATGGCTACACCTTC; CDR3aa: CASSYGKSRVYGYTF
v_gene: TRBV6-2/TRBV6-3; d_gene: TRBD2; j_gene: TRBJ2-1; abundance: -; CDR3nt: TGTGCCAGCAGTTACGGACTAGCGGGAGTCGATGAGCAGTTCTTC; CDR3aa: CASSYGLAGVDEQFF
v_gene: TRBV11-2; d_gene: -; j_gene: TRBJ2-7; abundance: -; CDR3nt: TGTGCCAGCAGCTTTCTCGCCGACAGTCCGTACTTC; CDR3aa: CASSFLADSPYF
v_gene: TRBV30; d_gene: -; j_gene: TRBJ2-7; abundance: -; CDR3nt: TGTGCCTGGAGTGAATTAGGCAGGGTCCTGGGTGAGCAGTACTTC; CDR3aa: CAWSELGRVLGEQYF
v_gene: TRBV7-3; d_gene: TRBD1; j_gene: TRBJ2-3; abundance: -; CDR3nt: TGTGCCAGCAGCTTGGACAGGGGCGATACGCAGTATTTT; CDR3aa: CASSLDRGDTQYF